The 28 T cell receptor beta chains in this list originate from one sample, sequenced in a study of blood T cell repertoires in COVID-19. This table comes from immunoSEQ multiplex PCR, and its TCRdb copy is limited to in-frame clones, with some not included. This sample yields some 83,000 clones, of which 80% to 85% are seen a single time; around 3.4% belongs to the top ten. The specimen was peripheral blood. The receptors derive from a man in his fifties with acute or convalescent COVID-19.

Worth noting for this clone: In the same sample, other DNA sequences code for this CDR3. This chain joins TRBV6-5 and TRBJ1-4, with TRBD1 as a possible D gene (6 bases). This CDR3 has 14 amino acids. V was clipped by 6 bases and J by 3 bases, with 11 bases between them. CDR1 is MNHEY and CDR2 is SVGAGI in the germline V gene. The CDR3 reads CASRLTGANEKLFF. CDR3 in DNA: TGTGCCAGCAGGTTGACAGGAGCTAATGAAAAACTGTTTTTT.

The V call is TRBV4-3, the J call TRBJ1-1; D ambiguous. CDR1 and CDR2 (germline): LGHNA, YSLEER. This CDR3 is 16 amino acids long. V gave up 0 bases and J gave up 7 bases, with 18 bases separating them. CDR3 region: CASSQDLGPRPGEAFF. The DNA for the CDR3 is TGCGCCAGCAGCCAAGATCTAGGCCCAAGGCCCGGTGAAGCTTTCTTT.

V usage is TRBV9 and J usage is TRBJ2-1, with TRBD2 matching 15 bases. J lost 7 bases, V lost 4 bases, and 3 bases had no gene match. The length of the CDR3 is 15 residues. Germline loops: CDR1 SGDLS, CDR2 YYNGEE. CDR3 sequence reads: CASSPGTSGGNEQFF. The CDR3 nucleotides are TGTGCCAGCAGCCCGGGGACTAGCGGGGGGAATGAGCAGTTCTTC. The variable domain in full, completed from reference TRBV9 and TRBJ2-1, reads DSGVTQTPKHLITATGQRVTLRCSPRSGDLSVYWYQQSLDQGLQFLIQYYNGEERAKGNILERFSAQQFPDLHSELNLSSLELGDSALYFCASSPGTSGGNEQFFGPGTRLTVL.

This chain joins TRBV9 and TRBJ2-3, with 11 bases identical to TRBD2. Losses at the gene ends were 4 bases for V and 3 bases for J; bases not matched to a gene: 10. Germline V gene data show CDR1 as SGDLS and CDR2 as YYNGEE. There are 17 residues in the CDR3. The CDR3 sequence: CASSPGASGGLTDTQYF. For the CDR3, the DNA is TGTGCCAGCAGCCCGGGAGCTAGCGGGGGGTTGACAGATACGCAGTATTTT. Variable domain in full (rest from reference TRBV9 and TRBJ2-3): DSGVTQTPKHLITATGQRVTLRCSPRSGDLSVYWYQQSLDQGLQFLIQYYNGEERAKGNILERFSAQQFPDLHSELNLSSLELGDSALYFCASSPGASGGLTDTQYFGPGTRLTVL.

This chain joins TRBV4-1 and TRBJ1-4; unclear D gene. The CDR3 totals 13 residues. Per the germline V gene, CDR1 is MGHRA and CDR2 is YSYEKL. Trimming cost V 2 bases and J 7 bases, with 8 bases left between them. The CDR3: CASSQLRSEKLFF. The CDR3 coding sequence is TGCGCCAGCAGCCAACTTAGGAGTGAAAAACTGTTTTTT.

CDR3 region: CASSPGGQGAYNEQFF. CDR3 bases: TGTGCCAGCAGCCCAGGGGGACAGGGGGCCTACAATGAGCAGTTCTTC. The V call is TRBV7-8, the J call TRBJ2-1; 11 positions agree with TRBD1. J lost 2 bases, V lost 5 bases, and 5 bases had no gene match. Germline-derived CDR1 and CDR2 are SGHVS and FQNEAQ. The CDR3 contains 16 residues.

The rearrangement links TRBV6-5 to TRBJ1-5; 9 bases fit TRBD1. V lost 9 bases to trimming and J lost 3 bases; unmatched junction nucleotides: 9. The CDR3 covers 15 residues. From germline, CDR1 is MNHEY and CDR2 SVGAGI. The CDR3 nucleotides read TGTGCCAGTATAATTACAGGGGGCAACAATCAGCCCCAGCATTTT. This codes for CASIITGGNNQPQHF.

This clone showed up just once. V and J are TRBV3-1 (or the pseudogene TRBV3-2) and TRBJ2-3; D may be TRBD2 (5 bases). CDR1 is LGHDT and CDR2 is YNNKEL in the germline V gene (reference sequence). Trimming shortened V by 1 base and J by 10 bases, and 15 bases separated the two germline ends. The length of the CDR3 is 14 residues. As DNA, the CDR3 is TGTGCCAGCAGCCAAGGGAATAGCGTTACATCGCAGTATTTT. Protein: CASSQGNSVTSQYF.

J is TRBJ1-1 and V is TRBV2; tentatively, D is TRBD1 (5 bases). Per germline, CDR1 SNHLY and CDR2 FYNNEI. The CDR3 sequence is 13 residues long. Deletions cut 8 bases from V and 3 bases from J, with 13 bases between. CDR3: CASSRVQDTEAFF. CDR3 sequence (DNA): TGTGCCAGCTCCAGGGTTCAGGACACTGAAGCTTTCTTT.

V and J are TRBV5-1 and TRBJ2-5, with 9 bases identical to TRBD2. The CDR3 runs 15 residues. CDR1 and CDR2 (germline): SGHRS, YFSETQ. The trim removed 2 bases at V and 5 bases at J, leaving 7 bases unmatched. The CDR3 region is CASSLGGGAGETQYF. CDR3 nucleotide sequence: TGCGCCAGCAGCTTAGGCGGGGGGGCCGGGGAGACCCAGTACTTC.

This clone was seen just once. The gene calls are TRBV5-1 and TRBJ2-7, with 12 bases lining up with TRBD1. The germline CDR1 and CDR2 sequences are SGHRS and YFSETQ. The CDR3 loop spans 14 amino acids. Trimming at V came to 4 bases and at J to 5 bases, leaving 4 bases not matched to a gene. The CDR3 bases are TGCGCCAGCAGCGCTGGGACAGGGGGCAACGAGCAGTACTTC. This codes for CASSAGTGGNEQYF.

V gene TRBV6-5 combines with J gene TRBJ1-3; TRBD1 agrees at 9 bases. Germline lookup yields CDR1 MNHEY and CDR2 SVGAGI. The J segment lost 3 bases and the V segment lost 8 bases, leaving 2 bases of the junction unmatched. The CDR3 loop spans 13 amino acids. The DNA for the CDR3 is TGTGCCAGCGGGACAGGGTATGGAAACACCATATATTTT. Residues: CASGTGYGNTIYF.

The rearrangement uses TRBV9 and TRBJ2-7; D might be TRBD1 (5 bases). The germline V gene has CDR1 SGDLS and CDR2 YYNGEE. V was trimmed by 0 bases and J by 2 bases, leaving 12 bases between them. There are 15 residues in the CDR3. The CDR3 reads CASSVEGAPAYEQYF. CDR3 coding DNA: TGTGCCAGCAGCGTAGAAGGGGCACCTGCCTACGAGCAGTACTTC.

This chain joins TRBV7-8 and TRBJ2-2; D may be TRBD2 (6 bases). CDR1 is SGHVS and CDR2 is FQNEAQ in the germline V gene. The CDR3 covers 12 residues. Trimming stripped 2 bases from V and 13 bases from J, with 11 bases between. The CDR3 bases are TGTGCCAGCAGCTTATCTGGGGGGTCGCTGTTTTTT. It is translated as CASSLSGGSLFF.

The chain recombines TRBV24-1 with TRBJ2-1, with 7 bases fitting TRBD1. The CDR3 sequence is 15 residues long. Germline V gives CDR1 KGHDR, CDR2 SFDVKD. V gave up 1 base and J gave up 8 bases; unmatched junction bases: 7. CDR3 sequence: CATSDFNRGRDEQFF. The CDR3 region has the DNA TGTGCCACCAGTGATTTCAACAGGGGACGGGATGAGCAGTTCTTC.

This chain joins TRBV6-5 and TRBJ2-1, with D perhaps TRBD2 (7 bases). The CDR3 length is 16 residues. Trimming cost V 4 bases and J 6 bases, with 19 bases left between them. CDR1 is MNHEY and CDR2 is SVGAGI in the germline V gene. In nucleotides, the CDR3 is TGTGCCAGCAGTTGGGAGGGTAGGGGGTATGGCAATGAGCAGTTCTTC. Translated: CASSWEGRGYGNEQFF.

The V and J genes are TRBV25-1 and TRBJ2-7; 9 bases agree with TRBD1. The length of the CDR3 is 15 residues. The V segment lost 4 bases and the J segment 0 bases; nucleotides outside the gene matches: 4. Looked up from germline, CDR1 is MGHDK and CDR2 is SYGVNS. CDR3 bases: TGTGCCAGCAGTGTCGGACAGGGGAGCTCCTACGAGCAGTACTTC. Amino acids: CASSVGQGSSYEQYF.

This sequence joins TRBV11-3 and TRBJ2-5, with 7 bases matching TRBD2. The CDR3 consists of 15 residues. CDR1 and CDR2 (germline): SGHNT, YENEEA. V shed 4 bases, J shed 3 bases, and the junction held 8 bases outside the gene matches. The CDR3: CASSSLRREKETQYF. The CDR3 coding sequence is TGTGCCAGCAGCTCTTTACGGCGGGAGAAAGAGACCCAGTACTTC.

The chain couples TRBV7-9 to TRBJ2-7, with TRBD2 as a possible D gene (6 bases). V lost 6 bases and J 1 base, leaving 13 bases between the germline ends. Germline V CDR1 and CDR2: SEHNR, FQNEAQ (reference sequence). This CDR3 region has 14 residues. The CDR3 here is CASSWDSGSYEQYF. CDR3 coding DNA: TGTGCCAGCAGTTGGGACTCAGGATCCTACGAGCAGTACTTC.

This clone appeared many times. The rearrangement joins TRBV18 to TRBJ2-1, with TRBD2 as a possible D gene (6 bases). The V end was cut by 3 bases, the J end by 0 bases, with 15 bases between. This CDR3 is built from 17 residues. Germline-derived CDR1 and CDR2 are KGHSH and LQKENI. The CDR3: CASSPQGGGTSYNEQFF. DNA of the CDR3: TGTGCCAGCTCACCTCAGGGCGGCGGGACCTCCTACAATGAGCAGTTCTTC.

V usage is TRBV6-2 or TRBV6-3 and J usage is TRBJ2-3, with 7 positions matching TRBD2. The V and J ends lost 2 bases and 2 bases, in that order; junction bases with no gene match: 1. This CDR3 is 14 amino acids long. Germline V gene data show CDR1 as MNHEY and CDR2 as SVGEGT. Written as DNA, the CDR3 is TGTGCCAGCAGTTACGCGGGAGTCACAGATACGCAGTATTTT. It is translated as CASSYAGVTDTQYF.

The rearrangement uses TRBV4-1 and TRBJ1-2; D is uncertain. CDR1 is MGHRA and CDR2 is YSYEKL in the germline V gene. V was cut by 2 bases and J by 8 bases, with 12 bases left in between. CDR3 size: 13 residues. CDR3 bases: TGCGCCAGCAGCCAAATTTGGGAGGAGGGCTACACCTTC. This sequence encodes CASSQIWEEGYTF.

The chain joins TRBV2 to TRBJ2-1; TRBD2 aligns across 15 bases. Looked up from germline, CDR1 is SNHLY and CDR2 is FYNNEI. This CDR3 has 15 residues. The trim removed 7 bases at V and 6 bases at J, leaving 4 bases unmatched. The CDR3 region has the DNA TGTGCCAGCACGGGGACTAGCGGGAGGCGCAATGAGCAGTTCTTC. This translates into CASTGTSGRRNEQFF.

In its sample, this clone was seen a few times. The gene calls are TRBV19 and TRBJ2-6; D is unclear. V was trimmed by 5 bases and J by 0 bases, leaving 8 bases between them. Germline assignment: CDR1 LNHDA and CDR2 SQIVND (reference sequence). CDR3 size: 15 residues. Written as DNA, the CDR3 is TGTGCCAGTAGTTTTTTGAGCTCTGGGGCCAACGTCCTGACTTTC. Translation: CASSFLSSGANVLTF. Complete variable domain (other parts from reference TRBV19 and TRBJ2-6): DGGITQSPKYLFRKEGQNVTLSCEQNLNHDAMYWYRQDPGQGLRLIYYSQIVNDFQKGDIAEGYSVSREKKESFPLTVTSAQKNPTAFYLCASSFLSSGANVLTFGAGSRLTVL.

This chain connects TRBV6-5 to TRBJ2-1; D perhaps matches TRBD2 (6 bases). Germline CDR1 MNHEY, CDR2 SVGAGI. CDR3 length: 13 amino acids. Between the trimmed V and J ends, which lost 4 bases and 5 bases, there was a span of 9 bases. The CDR3 DNA reads as TGTGCCAGCAGTTTGACTAGTAACAATGAGCAGTTCTTC. Translation: CASSLTSNNEQFF.

This chain joins TRBV30 and TRBJ1-6; D call uncertain. V lost 4 bases and J lost 5, with 9 bases in between. CDR3 length: 13 amino acids. The germline V gene has CDR1 GTSNPN and CDR2 SVGIG (reference sequence). CDR3 coding DNA: TGTGCCTGGACAGGCAGCCATAATTCACCCCTCCACTTT. Translated, it gives CAWTGSHNSPLHF.

This rearrangement joins TRBV6-5 to TRBJ2-1; 8 bases are shared with TRBD2. Germline V gives CDR1 MNHEY, CDR2 SVGAGI. This CDR3 contains 12 residues. Trimming cost V 5 bases and J 15 bases; bases outside gene matches: 9. This chain's CDR3 is CASSRPAGGPFF. The DNA of the CDR3 is TGTGCCAGCAGTCGCCCCGCGGGGGGTCCGTTCTTC.

The chain recombines TRBV5-1 with TRBJ1-4, with D perhaps TRBD1 (6 bases). This CDR3 has 17 residues. Between the trimmed V and J ends, which lost 0 bases and 8 bases, there was a span of 20 bases. Germline V gene lookup returns CDR1 SGHRS and CDR2 YFSETQ. The CDR3 sequence: CASSLAPVGGREEKLFF. CDR3 in DNA: TGCGCCAGCAGCTTGGCCCCCGTGGGGGGGCGGGAAGAAAAACTGTTTTTT.